These 3 T cell receptor beta chains share one sample of origin, sequenced in a study of a mutant IDH1 vaccine in newly diagnosed glioma. As for time point: baseline, week 1 (first vaccination visit). Noted treatment: pre-vaccination baseline after standard-of-care therapy. Sequencing was performed with immunoSEQ multiplex PCR; in TCRdb, only in-frame clones are kept and a portion is missing. This sample has 85,000 to 100,000 clones, with about 82% found just once. Sequencing used PBMCs, obtained from a glioma patient treated with radiotherapy, temozolomide or both. These receptors all stem from a man aged 40-49 years with glioma.

The genes are TRBV7-2 and TRBJ2-3; D is undetermined. The CDR3 loop spans 15 amino acids. CDR1 is SGHTA, CDR2 FQGNSA, per germline. Trimming pared 0 bases from V and 2 bases from J, leaving 9 bases between. In nucleotides, the CDR3 is TGTGCCAGCAGCTTAGCCGTCACCAACACAGATACGCAGTATTTT. This codes for CASSLAVTNTDTQYF.

This rearrangement joins TRBV15 to TRBJ2-7, with D perhaps TRBD2 (5 bases). Germline CDR1 LNHNV, CDR2 YYDKDF (reference sequence). V was trimmed by 0 bases and J by 6 bases, leaving 12 bases between them. The CDR3 has 14 residues. The CDR3 loop reads CATSREARAGEQYF. In DNA, the CDR3 is TGTGCCACCAGCAGAGAAGCTCGGGCGGGCGAGCAGTACTTC.

The chain has TRBV25-1 and TRBJ2-5, with D tentatively TRBD1 or TRBD2 (6 bases each). Gene TRBJ2-7 matches the end of the DNA better, so the J call may be wrong. The germline V gene has CDR1 MGHDK and CDR2 SYGVNS. The CDR3 runs 13 residues. CDR3 DNA sequence: TGTGCCAGCGGGGGGCAGGGAGTCTACGAGCAGTACTTC. It codes for CASGGQGVYEQYF.